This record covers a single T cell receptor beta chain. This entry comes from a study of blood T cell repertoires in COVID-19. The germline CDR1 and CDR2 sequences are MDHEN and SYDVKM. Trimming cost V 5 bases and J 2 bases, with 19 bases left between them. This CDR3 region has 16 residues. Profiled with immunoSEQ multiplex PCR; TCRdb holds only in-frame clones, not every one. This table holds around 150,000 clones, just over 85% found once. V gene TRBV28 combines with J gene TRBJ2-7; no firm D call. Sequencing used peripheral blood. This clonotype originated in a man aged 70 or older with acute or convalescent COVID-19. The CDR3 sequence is CASSITGPPPPYEQYF. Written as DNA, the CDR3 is TGTGCCAGCAGTATAACTGGGCCCCCTCCCCCCTACGAGCAGTACTTC.